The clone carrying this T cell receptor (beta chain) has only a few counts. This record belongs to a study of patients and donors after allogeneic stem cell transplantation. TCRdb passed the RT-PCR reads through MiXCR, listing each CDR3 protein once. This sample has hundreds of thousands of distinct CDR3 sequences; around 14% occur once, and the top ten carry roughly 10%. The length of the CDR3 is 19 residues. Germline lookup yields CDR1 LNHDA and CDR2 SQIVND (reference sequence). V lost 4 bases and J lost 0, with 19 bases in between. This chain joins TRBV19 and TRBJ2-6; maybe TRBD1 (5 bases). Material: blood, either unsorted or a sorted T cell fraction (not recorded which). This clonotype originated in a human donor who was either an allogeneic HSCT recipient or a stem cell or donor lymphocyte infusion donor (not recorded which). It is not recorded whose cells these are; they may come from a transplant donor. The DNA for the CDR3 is TGTGCCAGTAGTACTAAACTCAGGGCTTTACTCTCTGGGGCCAACGTCCTGACTTTC. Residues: CASSTKLRALLSGANVLTF.